This is a list of T cell receptor beta chains from one sample in a study of T cell repertoires in ileal Crohn's disease. TCRdb keeps only in-frame clones here, not all; method: immunoSEQ multiplex PCR. The sample has more than 60,000 clones, 85% to 90% seen once. The specimen was ileal tissue. These receptors originate from an adult with Crohn's disease. Both conserved end residues are part of each CDR3. The D gene is left open where the match is weak. The listing skips clone size in some rows; elsewhere it reads once, few, many or a size class.

.	TRBV11-3	TRBD1	TRBJ1-1	CASSPRTGSKTEAFF	TGTGCCAGCAGCCCCCGGACAGGGAGTAAGACTGAAGCTTTCTTT
.	TRBV30	.	TRBJ2-7	CAWGVGGTYEQYF	TGTGCCTGGGGCGTTGGGGGGACCTACGAGCAGTACTTC
.	TRBV13	.	TRBJ2-3	CASESGAADTQYF	TGTGCCAGCGAATCGGGAGCCGCAGATACGCAGTATTTT
few	TRBV6-4	.	TRBJ2-1	CASSPRFVGEQFF	TGTGCCAGCAGTCCCAGGTTTGTAGGTGAGCAGTTCTTC
.	TRBV9	TRBD1	TRBJ1-2	CASSVADREGYTF	TGTGCCAGCAGCGTAGCTGACAGGGAAGGCTACACCTTC
.	TRBV29-1	.	TRBJ2-1	CSVDSATSITAYNEQFF	TGCAGCGTTGACTCCGCGACAAGTATCACCGCCTACAATGAGCAGTTCTTC
.	TRBV28	.	TRBJ1-2	CASSKGAEYGYTF	TGTGCCAGCAGTAAAGGGGCGGAGTATGGCTACACCTTC
.	TRBV28	.	TRBJ2-5	CASSLVGGAETQYF	TGTGCCAGCAGTTTGGTCGGGGGAGCGGAGACCCAGTACTTC
.	TRBV11-2	.	TRBJ1-1	CASSLGAVYLNTEAFF	TGTGCCAGCAGCCTAGGCGCCGTCTACTTGAACACTGAAGCTTTCTTT
.	TRBV19	.	TRBJ2-7	CASSIGNRPHEQYF	TGTGCCAGTAGTATTGGCAACAGGCCCCACGAGCAGTACTTC
.	TRBV11-3	.	TRBJ1-1	CASSSIEDTEAFF	TGTGCCAGCAGCTCTATAGAGGACACTGAAGCTTTCTTT
.	TRBV29-1	.	TRBJ2-5	CSVHRHETQYF	TGCAGCGTTCACAGGCACGAGACCCAGTACTTC
.	TRBV9	.	TRBJ1-1	CASSTLGVNTEAFF	TGTGCCAGCAGCACCCTCGGGGTGAACACTGAAGCTTTCTTT
.	TRBV9	TRBD2	TRBJ2-1	CASSSPLGVAGESYNEQFF	TGTGCCAGCAGCTCCCCTCTCGGGGTAGCGGGAGAATCCTACAATGAGCAGTTCTTC
.	TRBV7-7	.	TRBJ2-1	CASSPRPREGVEQFF	TGTGCCAGCAGCCCTAGACCCCGAGAGGGGGTTGAGCAGTTCTTC
.	TRBV29-1	.	TRBJ1-2	CSVPARESAGYTF	TGCAGCGTCCCCGCCAGGGAATCGGCGGGCTACACCTTC
.	TRBV4-1	.	TRBJ1-2	CASSQENRVVHYGYTF	TGCGCCAGCAGCCAGGAAAACAGGGTTGTGCACTATGGCTACACCTTC
few	TRBV29-1	.	TRBJ2-7	CSVGFPRGSLYEQYF	TGCAGCGTTGGCTTCCCCAGGGGAAGTCTTTACGAGCAGTACTTC
.	TRBV13	.	TRBJ2-3	CASSLVGGDTQYF	TGTGCCAGCAGCTTAGTAGGGGGAGATACGCAGTATTTT
.	TRBV29-1	TRBD1	TRBJ2-2	CSVLGTGGSGELFF	TGCAGCGTTTTAGGGACAGGGGGCTCCGGGGAGCTGTTTTTT
few	TRBV2	.	TRBJ2-2	CASTSPEVNTGELFF	TGTGCCAGCACTTCCCCGGAGGTGAACACCGGGGAGCTGTTTTTT
.	TRBV19	TRBD1	TRBJ1-1	CASHRGRGAFNTEAFF	TGTGCCAGCCACAGGGGGCGCGGAGCCTTTAACACTGAAGCTTTCTTT